This T cell receptor beta chain derives from a study of T cell changes during pregnancy in multiple sclerosis. The repertoire was sequenced with immunoSEQ multiplex PCR; TCRdb's copy has only in-frame clones and lacks some. The table includes under 25,000 clones, around 85% detected once. This clone was counted once. This CDR3 comprises 15 residues. V lost 4 bases to trimming and J lost 9 bases; unmatched junction nucleotides: 6. Germline V lookup: CDR1 LNHDA, CDR2 SQIVND (reference sequence). The chain carries TRBV19 and TRBJ2-1, with 13 bases fitting TRBD2. The specimen was CD8+ T cells from peripheral blood mononuclear cells, collected before pregnancy. The TCR comes from a female donor with multiple sclerosis, enrolled in a pregnancy study. CDR3: CASSSGTSGNAEQFF. CDR3 bases: TGTGCCAGTAGTAGCGGGACTAGCGGGAACGCTGAGCAGTTCTTC.